This T cell receptor beta chain was identified in a study of T cells after yellow fever vaccination. One entry per CDR3 protein, called by TCRdb with MiXCR from the 5' RACE reads. The sample records around 310,000 distinct CDR3 sequences, over 3.5% being singletons. The CDR3 runs 17 residues. V lost 6 bases and J 3 bases, leaving 22 bases between the germline ends. Germline V gene lookup returns CDR1 SGHRS and CDR2 YFSETQ. General study findings and limits: Peak timing came faster in the weaker secondary response, day 5 versus 15.

This clonotype has ten or more counts. The antigen is unknown. The rearrangement joins TRBV5-1 to TRBJ2-1; D gene uncertain. The sequence was obtained from a man between 18 and 35 years old who received the YFV17D yellow fever vaccine. The specimen comprised PBMCs, sampled 15 days after the yellow fever booster vaccination. CDR3 nucleotide sequence: TGCGCCAGCAAAGACCATATTCGTATTACTGACTACAATGAGCAGTTCTTC. Its translation is CASKDHIRITDYNEQFF.